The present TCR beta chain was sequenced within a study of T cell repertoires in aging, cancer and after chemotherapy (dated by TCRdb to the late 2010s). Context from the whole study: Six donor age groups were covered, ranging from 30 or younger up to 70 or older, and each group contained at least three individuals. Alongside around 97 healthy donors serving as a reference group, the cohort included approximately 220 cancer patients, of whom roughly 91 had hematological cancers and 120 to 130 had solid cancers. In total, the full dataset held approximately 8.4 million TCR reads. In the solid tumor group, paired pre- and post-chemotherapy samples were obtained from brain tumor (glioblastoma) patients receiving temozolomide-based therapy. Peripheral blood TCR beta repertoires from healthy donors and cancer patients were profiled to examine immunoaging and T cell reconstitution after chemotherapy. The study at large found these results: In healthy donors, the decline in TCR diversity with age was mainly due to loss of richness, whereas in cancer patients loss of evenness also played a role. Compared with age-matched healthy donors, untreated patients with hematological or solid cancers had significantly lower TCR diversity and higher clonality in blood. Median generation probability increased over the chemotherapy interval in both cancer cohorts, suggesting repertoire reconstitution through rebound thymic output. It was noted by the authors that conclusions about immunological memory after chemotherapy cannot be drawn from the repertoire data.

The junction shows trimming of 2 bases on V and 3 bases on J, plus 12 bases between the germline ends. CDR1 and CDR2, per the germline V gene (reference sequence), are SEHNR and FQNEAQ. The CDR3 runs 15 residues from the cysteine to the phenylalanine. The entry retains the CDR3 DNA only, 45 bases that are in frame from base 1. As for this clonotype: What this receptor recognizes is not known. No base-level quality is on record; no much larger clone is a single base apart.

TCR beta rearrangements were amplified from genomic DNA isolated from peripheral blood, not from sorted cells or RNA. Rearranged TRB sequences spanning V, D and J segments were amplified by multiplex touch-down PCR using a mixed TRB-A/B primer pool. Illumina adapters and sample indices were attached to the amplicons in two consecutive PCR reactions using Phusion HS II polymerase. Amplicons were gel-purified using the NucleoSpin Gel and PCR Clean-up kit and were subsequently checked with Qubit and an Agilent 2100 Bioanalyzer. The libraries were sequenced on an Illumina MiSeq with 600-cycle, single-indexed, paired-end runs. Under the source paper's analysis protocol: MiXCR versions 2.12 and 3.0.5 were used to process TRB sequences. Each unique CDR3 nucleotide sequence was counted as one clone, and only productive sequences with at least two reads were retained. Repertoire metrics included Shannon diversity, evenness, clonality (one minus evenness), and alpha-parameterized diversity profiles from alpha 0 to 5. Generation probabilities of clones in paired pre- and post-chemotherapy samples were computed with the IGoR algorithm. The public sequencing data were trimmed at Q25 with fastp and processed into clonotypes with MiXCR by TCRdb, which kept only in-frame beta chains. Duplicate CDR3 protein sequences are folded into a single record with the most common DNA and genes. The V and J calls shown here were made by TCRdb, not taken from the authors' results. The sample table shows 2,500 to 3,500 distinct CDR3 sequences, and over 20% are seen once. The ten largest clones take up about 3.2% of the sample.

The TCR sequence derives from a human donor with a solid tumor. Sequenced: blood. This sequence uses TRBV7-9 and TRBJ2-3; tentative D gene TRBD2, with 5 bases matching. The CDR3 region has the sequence CASSLWLAGTDTQYF. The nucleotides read TGTGCCAGCAGCTTATGGCTAGCCGGGACAGATACGCAGTATTTT.